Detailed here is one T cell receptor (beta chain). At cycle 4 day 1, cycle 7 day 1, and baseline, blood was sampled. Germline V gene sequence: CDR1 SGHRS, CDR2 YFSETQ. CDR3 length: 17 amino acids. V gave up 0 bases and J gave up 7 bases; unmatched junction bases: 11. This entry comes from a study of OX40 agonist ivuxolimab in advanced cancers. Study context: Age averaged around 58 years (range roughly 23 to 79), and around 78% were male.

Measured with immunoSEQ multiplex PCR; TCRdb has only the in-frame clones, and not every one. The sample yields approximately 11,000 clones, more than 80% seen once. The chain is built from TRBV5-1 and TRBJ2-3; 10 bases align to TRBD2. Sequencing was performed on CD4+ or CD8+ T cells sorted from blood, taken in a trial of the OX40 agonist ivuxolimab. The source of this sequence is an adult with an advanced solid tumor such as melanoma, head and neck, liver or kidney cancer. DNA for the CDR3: TGCGCCAGCAGCTTGGATAGCGGGGGGTCCCGGTTGTATACGCAGTATTTT. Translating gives CASSLDSGGSRLYTQYF.